Ten or more counts support the clone carrying this TCR beta chain. The target antigen is unknown. This record belongs to a study of blood T cells in healthy people across ages. Study conclusions and caveats: Aged donors had fewer naive CD4+ cells and lower diversity than long-lived donors.

A minimum of 7 million PBMCs was isolated per sample. Germline CDR1 is SGHRS and CDR2 is YFSETQ. Trimming stripped 3 bases from V and 5 bases from J, with 11 bases between. The CDR3 is 13 amino acids. PCR was performed a second time for about 7 to 12 cycles using a sample-barcoded 5' primer and a J-beta primer mix. TCRdb ran MiXCR on the 5' RACE reads and lists one entry per CDR3 protein. The table lists about 650,000 distinct CDR3 sequences, roughly 32% of them singletons, with approximately 15% in the top ten. Sample: blood. J is TRBJ2-5 and V is TRBV5-1, with unresolved D. The receptor was derived from an elderly woman in good health. The CDR3 reads CASSSPVGETQYF. CDR3 DNA sequence: TGCGCCAGCAGCTCCCCCGTCGGGGAGACCCAGTACTTC.